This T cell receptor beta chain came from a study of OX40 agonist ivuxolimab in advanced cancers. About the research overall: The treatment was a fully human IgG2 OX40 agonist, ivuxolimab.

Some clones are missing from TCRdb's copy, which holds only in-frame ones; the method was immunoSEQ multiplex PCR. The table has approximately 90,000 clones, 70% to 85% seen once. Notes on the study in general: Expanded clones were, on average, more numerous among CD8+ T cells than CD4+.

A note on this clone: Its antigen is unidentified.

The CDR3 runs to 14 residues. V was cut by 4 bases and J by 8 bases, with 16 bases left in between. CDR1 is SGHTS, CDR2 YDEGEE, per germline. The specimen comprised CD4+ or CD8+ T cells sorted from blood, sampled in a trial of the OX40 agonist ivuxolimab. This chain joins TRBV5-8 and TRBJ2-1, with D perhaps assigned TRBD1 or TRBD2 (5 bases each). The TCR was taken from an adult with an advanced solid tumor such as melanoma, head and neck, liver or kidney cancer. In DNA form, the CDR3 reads TGTGCCAGCAGCACCGGGACCGGACGGGATGAGCAGTTCTTC. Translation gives CASSTGTGRDEQFF. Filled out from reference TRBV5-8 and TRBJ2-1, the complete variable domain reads EAGVTQSPTHLIKTRGQQATLRCSPISGHTSVYWYQQALGLGLQFLLWYDEGEERNRGNFPPRFSGRQFPNYSSELNVNALELEDSALYLCASSTGTGRDEQFFGPGTRLTVL.